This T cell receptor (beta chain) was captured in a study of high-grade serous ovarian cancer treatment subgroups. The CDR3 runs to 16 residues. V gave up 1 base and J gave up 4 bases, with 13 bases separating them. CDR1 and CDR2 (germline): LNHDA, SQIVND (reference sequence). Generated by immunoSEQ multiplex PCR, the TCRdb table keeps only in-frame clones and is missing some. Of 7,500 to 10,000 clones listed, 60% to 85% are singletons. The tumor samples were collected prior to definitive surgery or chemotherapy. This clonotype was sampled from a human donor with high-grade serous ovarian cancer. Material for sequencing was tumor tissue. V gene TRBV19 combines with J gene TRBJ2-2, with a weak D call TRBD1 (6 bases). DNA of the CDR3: TGTGCCAGTAGTATAGTCGCAGGGGTGGGCACCGGGGAGCTGTTTTTT. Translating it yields CASSIVAGVGTGELFF.